These T cell receptor beta chains were read from a single sample in a study of shared clonotypes between healthy human individuals. Method: immunoSEQ multiplex PCR; TCRdb's copy keeps in-frame clones and lacks some. The repertoire includes roughly 1,500,000 clones, nearly 99% of them detected once, and 0.4% to 0.55% sits in the top ten. The sample taken for sequencing was naive CD4+ T cells sorted from blood. The receptors come from a man aged 25-45 years in good health. The conserved cysteine and the conserved F or W are not part of the CDR3 here. D genes are given only for firm matches.

>TRBV7-3|.|TRBJ1-1
ASSFEREAF
>TRBV20-1|.|TRBJ2-1
SARGGGEQF
>TRBV7-9|TRBD1|TRBJ2-2
ASSLRGRGKNTGELF
>TRBV5-1|TRBD1|TRBJ1-5
ASSLGATGGEPQH
>TRBV12-5|TRBD2|TRBJ2-1
ASGSGTNNEQF
>TRBV6-5|.|TRBJ2-7
ASEGNRGGYEQY
>TRBV14|TRBD2|TRBJ2-3
ASSLRLAGVFSWADTQY
>TRBV4-2|TRBD1|TRBJ1-3
ASSQGTGSGNTIY
>TRBV2|TRBD1|TRBJ2-1
ASSNNRGQYNEQF
>TRBV19|.|TRBJ2-1
ASTERSYNEQF
>TRBV23-1|.|TRBJ2-1
ASSQPGPRRYNEQF
>TRBV7-2|TRBD1|TRBJ2-7
ASSVQDRAYEQY
>TRBV6-4|.|TRBJ2-2
ASSVSNTGELF
>TRBV28|.|TRBJ2-7
ASTKPGAYEQY
>TRBV14|.|TRBJ2-7
ASSQDFWGRQY
>TRBV7-2|TRBD2|TRBJ2-5
ASSLMAGGPGQETQY
>TRBV6-4|.|TRBJ2-7
ASISAYEQY
>TRBV28|TRBD1|TRBJ1-2
ASSSGQGSYGYT
>TRBV4-1|.|TRBJ1-2
ASSLPRGSGYT
>TRBV18|.|TRBJ1-5
ASSPFNNQPQH
>TRBV5-1|.|TRBJ2-1
ASSRNSYNEQF
>TRBV29-1|TRBD1|TRBJ1-2
SEGTGFGGYT
>TRBV18|.|TRBJ2-7
ASSRSLYEQY
>TRBV7-2|.|TRBJ2-3
ASSLAGGRTDTQY
>TRBV7-3|TRBD2|TRBJ2-5
ASSRGLKETQY
>TRBV11-1|TRBD2|TRBJ2-3
ASRTGTSGRVDTQY
>TRBV18|TRBD1|TRBJ1-5
ASSPIRTGPDGQPQH
>TRBV9|TRBD2|TRBJ2-4
ASSVAGTSGTAKNIQY
>TRBV7-2|.|TRBJ1-4
ASSLNPRGSGEKLF
>TRBV7-2|.|TRBJ1-5
ASSYQGQPQH
>TRBV6-6|TRBD2|TRBJ2-1
ASTLLAGDYNEQF
>TRBV5-1|.|TRBJ2-1
ASSSPSGTPYNEQF
>TRBV5-4|TRBD2|TRBJ2-1
ASDSGSRVRSYNEQF
>TRBV13|.|TRBJ1-2
ASSFPRVYGYT
>TRBV19|.|TRBJ2-3
ASTLWGSTDTQY
>TRBV5-1|TRBD1|TRBJ2-7
ASSFPRTGSYYEQY
>TRBV4-2|.|TRBJ2-1
ASSRIQTPLGHNEQF
>TRBV18|.|TRBJ2-3
ASSPFVGQDTQY
>TRBV11-3|.|TRBJ1-1
ASSLDNLHPAF
>TRBV11-2|TRBD1|TRBJ2-7
ASSSRTGRYEQY
>TRBV6-1|.|TRBJ1-5
ASSEDLAINQPQH
>TRBV6-1|TRBD2|TRBJ2-2
ATSPGTRVSGELF
>TRBV5-1|.|TRBJ2-2
ASSLGDSGELF
>TRBV27|.|TRBJ2-7
ASLPKADLGYEQY
>TRBV28|TRBD1|TRBJ2-7
ASSSITGDLKSEQY
>TRBV6-5|.|TRBJ2-1
ASSYSRLSPEQF
>TRBV6-5|TRBD1|TRBJ2-1
ASSYGLTTGEQF
>TRBV29-1|TRBD1|TRBJ2-3
SVGQGADTQY
>TRBV18|TRBD1|TRBJ2-4
ASSKGGLAKNIQY
>TRBV11-2|TRBD2|TRBJ2-1
ASSLRLAGVVEQF
>TRBV27|.|TRBJ2-2
ASSLSRGLSPGELF